This T cell receptor beta chain derives from a study of T-cell reconstitution after alpha-beta-depleted transplantation in children. The library targeted TCRbeta and was prepared with unique molecular identifiers. TCRdb re-analysed the PCR reads in MiXCR, keeping a single row per CDR3 protein. The data contain 200,000 to 250,000 distinct CDR3 sequences, 8% to 9.5% of them seen just once; the ten biggest clones take up 5% to 7%. This clonotype was seen repeatedly, ten times or more. The germline V and J ends were trimmed by 0 bases and 5 bases, with 16 bases remaining between them. The CDR3 is 16 amino acids. Germline V gene sequence: CDR1 SGHAT, CDR2 FQNNGV.

The sequencing used PBMCs from the stem cell graft donor, collected from the stem cell graft. The clonotype was recovered from a human donor who donated a stem cell graft to a child with acute lymphoblastic leukemia. This rearrangement joins TRBV11-2 to TRBJ2-5; D remains unclear. CDR3 DNA: TGTGCCAGCAGCTTAGATCGGAGCGCCAGTCTTGAGACCCAGTACTTC. Translation: CASSLDRSASLETQYF.